A single sample is the source of the 32 T cell receptor beta chains below, sequenced in a study of shared clonotypes between healthy human individuals. The assay was immunoSEQ multiplex PCR, and TCRdb's table has in-frame clones only and misses some. The table has nearly 1 million clones, roughly 72% seen once. Material: memory CD4+ T cells sorted from blood. The subset was: CD45RA-negative fraction. The receptors shown here come from a man aged 18 to 35 in good health.

The rearrangement uses TRBV27 and TRBJ1-1; D is unresolved. CDR3 length equals 13 residues. Between the trimmed V and J ends, which lost 3 bases and 0 bases, there was a span of 5 bases. Per the germline V gene, CDR1 is MNHEY and CDR2 is SMNVEV (reference sequence). CDR3 nucleotides: TGTGCCAGCAGTTTCACAGTGAACACTGAAGCTTTCTTT. Protein product: CASSFTVNTEAFF.

This clone was seen at least ten times. This chain links TRBV4-1 with TRBJ1-2; weak D call: TRBD1 (5 bases). This CDR3 is built from 16 residues. CDR1 and CDR2 from the germline V gene are MGHRA and YSYEKL. V gave up 0 bases and J gave up 3 bases, with 14 bases separating them. The CDR3 DNA follows: TGCGCCAGCAGCCAAGATAGATTAGGGGAGGACTATGGCTACACCTTC. This translates into CASSQDRLGEDYGYTF.

The rearrangement joins TRBV2 to TRBJ2-5, with 10 nucleotides matching TRBD1. Trimming removed 4 bases from V and 2 bases from J; junction bases left unmatched: 1. CDR1 and CDR2 from the germline V gene are SNHLY and FYNNEI. The CDR3 runs 14 residues. CDR3 protein: CASSVDRGQETQYF. CDR3 DNA: TGTGCCAGCAGTGTGGACAGGGGGCAAGAGACCCAGTACTTC.

This sequence joins TRBV6-1 and TRBJ1-5, with 9 bases identical to TRBD1. After removal of 6 bases from V and 1 base from J, the junction contained 4 bases not matched to a gene. Germline CDR1 MNHNS, CDR2 SASEGT. There are 15 residues in the CDR3. The CDR3 sequence: CASRGTGSSNQPQHF. The CDR3 DNA reads TGTGCCAGCAGAGGGACAGGGTCAAGCAATCAGCCCCAGCATTTT.

The chain couples TRBV12-5 to TRBJ2-5, with D perhaps TRBD1 (5 bases). V was trimmed by 0 bases and J by 5 bases, leaving 16 bases between them. This CDR3 is built from 16 residues. CDR1 LGHNT and CDR2 FRNRAP come from the germline V gene. The CDR3 here is CASGLVLGQGMETQYF. The CDR3 nucleotides read TGTGCTAGTGGTTTGGTATTGGGGCAGGGTATGGAGACCCAGTACTTC.

V usage is TRBV5-1 and J usage is TRBJ2-1; D is possibly TRBD2 (5 bases). Trimming shortened V by 2 bases and J by 6 bases, and 15 bases separated the two germline ends. Germline V gene sequence: CDR1 SGHRS, CDR2 YFSETQ. The CDR3 length is 15 residues. For the CDR3, the DNA is TGCGCCAGCAGCTTCACGACGGACGGACTCAATGAGCAGTTCTTC. Its protein product is CASSFTTDGLNEQFF.

This sequence joins TRBV9 and TRBJ1-2; 7 nucleotides match TRBD1. V lost 1 base to trimming and J lost 6 bases; unmatched junction nucleotides: 12. The CDR3 is made up of 16 amino acids. From germline, CDR1 is SGDLS and CDR2 YYNGEE. The CDR3 DNA reads TGTGCCAGCAGCGTAAACCAGGGGGTCGCATCGAATGGCTACACCTTC. This encodes CASSVNQGVASNGYTF. Looking up the rest from reference TRBV9 and TRBJ1-2 gives the full variable domain: DSGVTQTPKHLITATGQRVTLRCSPRSGDLSVYWYQQSLDQGLQFLIQYYNGEERAKGNILERFSAQQFPDLHSELNLSSLELGDSALYFCASSVNQGVASNGYTFGSGTRLTVV.

The J gene is TRBJ1-6, the V gene TRBV2, with D maybe TRBD1 (5 bases). The V gene lost 6 bases and the J gene lost 8 bases, with 11 bases spanning the gap. The CDR3 totals 13 residues. The germline V gene has CDR1 SNHLY and CDR2 FYNNEI. This CDR3 reads CASRGGGDSPLHF. The CDR3 DNA reads as TGTGCCAGCAGGGGGGGAGGGGATTCACCCCTCCACTTT. The entire variable domain, with the rest obtained from reference TRBV2 and TRBJ1-6, is as follows: EPEVTQTPSHQVTQMGQEVILRCVPISNHLYFYWYRQILGQKVEFLVSFYNNEISEKSEIFDDQFSVERPDGSNFTLKIRSTKLEDSAMYFCASRGGGDSPLHFGNGTRLTVT.

The V call is TRBV4-1, the J call TRBJ1-5, with a tentative D call TRBD1 (5 bases). This CDR3 is built from 17 residues. CDR1 is MGHRA and CDR2 is YSYEKL in the germline V gene. V lost 1 base to trimming and J lost 0 bases, with 13 bases between them. The CDR3: CASSQGGGTFSNQPQHF. The CDR3 DNA sequence: TGCGCCAGCAGCCAAGGGGGGGGTACATTTAGCAATCAGCCCCAGCATTTT.

The gene calls are TRBV7-6 and TRBJ2-2, with D perhaps TRBD1 (5 bases). The CDR3 length is 14 residues. V lost 4 bases and J lost 6, with 12 bases in between. Germline values: CDR1 SGHVS, CDR2 FNYEAQ. CDR3 bases: TGTGCCAGCAGCTCCCGACAGTGGGCCGGGGAGCTGTTTTTT. Translation gives CASSSRQWAGELFF. The full variable domain, its missing parts supplied by reference TRBV7-6 and TRBJ2-2, is GAGVSQSPRYKVTKRGQDVALRCDPISGHVSLYWYRQALGQGPEFLTYFNYEAQQDKSGLPNDRFSAERPEGSISTLTIQRTEQRDSAMYRCASSSRQWAGELFFGEGSRLTVL.

This clone appeared a single time. The gene calls are TRBV4-1 and TRBJ2-2, with 12 positions matching TRBD2. The CDR3 extends over 17 amino acids. Germline V gives CDR1 MGHRA, CDR2 YSYEKL. The trim removed 0 bases at V and 5 bases at J, leaving 4 bases unmatched. The CDR3 sequence: CASSQDGTSGSTGELFF. The CDR3 DNA follows: TGCGCCAGCAGCCAAGATGGGACTAGCGGGTCAACCGGGGAGCTGTTTTTT.

CDR3 sequence reads: CASSLGSSGGGGETQYF. As DNA, the CDR3 is TGTGCCAGCAGCTTAGGGTCTAGCGGGGGGGGCGGAGAGACCCAGTACTTC. This chain connects TRBV7-2 to TRBJ2-5; 12 positions match TRBD2. V was clipped by 1 base and J by 4 bases; unmatched bases: 7. Germline CDR1 SGHTA, CDR2 FQGNSA. The CDR3 has 17 residues.

This clone turned up a few times. The CDR3 is CASSQDFGRGRNEQYF. CDR3 sequence (DNA): TGTGCCAGCAGCCAAGATTTCGGCAGGGGAAGAAACGAGCAGTACTTC. This chain connects TRBV14 to TRBJ2-7, with D tentatively TRBD1 (6 bases). The ends were cut back, 0 bases at V and 5 bases at J, with 17 bases in the middle. This CDR3 has 16 amino acids. Germline V gene lookup returns CDR1 SGHDN and CDR2 FVKESK.

A note on this clone: Sequence at one end of the junction differs from germline and may be a read error. The V and J genes are TRBV7-7 and TRBJ2-2; D may be TRBD2 (5 bases). The CDR3 has 14 residues. Germline values: CDR1 SSHAT, CDR2 FNYEAQ (reference sequence). CDR3 coding DNA: TGTGCTAGCAGCTTAAGTCGGGGCACCGGGGAGCTGTTTTTT. Encoded protein: CASSLSRGTGELFF.

The chain links TRBV10-1 to TRBJ2-5; D not certain. Germline CDR1 reads WNHNN; CDR2 reads SYGVQD (reference sequence). Trimming removed 3 bases at V and 5 bases at J, with 13 bases between. There are 14 residues in the CDR3. The CDR3 DNA sequence: TGCGCCAGCAGTGACGCAATGGGTGGGGAGACCCAGTACTTC. Translation: CASSDAMGGETQYF.

In this sample, this clone turned up a few times. Other DNA sequences in the sample encode the same CDR3. The V gene is TRBV19, the J gene TRBJ2-2, with D tentatively TRBD1 (5 bases). V was pared by 5 bases and J by 0 bases, with 13 bases between. Germline-derived CDR1 and CDR2 are LNHDA and SQIVND (reference sequence). CDR3 length equals 16 residues. The CDR3 region has the DNA TGTGCCAGTAGTGGTGGGGCCGCAACGAACACCGGGGAGCTGTTTTTT. Translating gives CASSGGAATNTGELFF. Supplemented by reference TRBV19 and TRBJ2-2, the full variable domain reads DGGITQSPKYLFRKEGQNVTLSCEQNLNHDAMYWYRQDPGQGLRLIYYSQIVNDFQKGDIAEGYSVSREKKESFPLTVTSAQKNPTAFYLCASSGGAATNTGELFFGEGSRLTVL.

This clone was counted a single time. The CDR3 sequence: CAWSRDSNTGELFF. The CDR3 coding sequence is TGTGCCTGGAGTCGGGATTCAAACACCGGGGAGCTGTTTTTT. This chain links TRBV30 with TRBJ2-2; a possible D gene is TRBD2 (5 bases). Germline CDR1 reads GTSNPN; CDR2 reads SVGIG (reference sequence). CDR3 length: 14 residues. Trimming cost V 2 bases and J 2 bases, with 9 bases left between them.

This chain links TRBV27 with TRBJ1-5; no firm D call. In germline, CDR1 is MNHEY, CDR2 SMNVEV (reference sequence). Between the trimmed V and J ends, which lost 6 bases and 7 bases, there was a span of 13 bases. The CDR3 runs to 13 residues. The CDR3 DNA reads as TGTGCCAGCAGAATAGGGTTGAGACAGCCCCAGCATTTT. Translated, it gives CASRIGLRQPQHF.

This clone was recorded a few times. The chain has TRBV2 and TRBJ1-1; 7 bases map to TRBD1. The germline gives CDR1 SNHLY, CDR2 FYNNEI. V trimming: 8 bases; J trimming: 0 bases; junction bases outside the gene matches: 9. The CDR3 is 15 amino acids. CDR3 residues: CASDLGTALNTEAFF. The CDR3 coding sequence is TGTGCCAGCGACCTAGGGACAGCTCTGAACACTGAAGCTTTCTTT.

The chain couples TRBV5-1 to TRBJ2-7; tentatively, D is TRBD1 (6 bases). Germline lookup yields CDR1 SGHRS and CDR2 YFSETQ. V was trimmed by 1 base and J by 4 bases, leaving 12 bases between them. CDR3 length equals 14 residues. The CDR3 DNA is TGCGCCAGCAGCTTGAACGGCAGGGGATACGAGCAGTACTTC. Encoded protein: CASSLNGRGYEQYF.

This rearrangement joins TRBV20-1 to TRBJ2-1; the D gene could be TRBD1 or TRBD2 (5 bases each). This CDR3 spans 11 amino acids. Germline lookup yields CDR1 DFQATT and CDR2 SNEGSKA (reference sequence). Trimming removed 7 bases at V and 2 bases at J, with 6 bases between. CDR3 residues: CSGGTYNEQFF. The DNA for the CDR3 is TGCAGTGGGGGGACCTACAATGAGCAGTTCTTC.

V and J are TRBV2 and TRBJ2-1, with D uncertain. Looked up from germline, CDR1 is SNHLY and CDR2 is FYNNEI. This CDR3 contains 10 residues. The V end lost 6 bases, the J end lost 10 bases, and 7 bases lay between the germline ends. The chain's CDR3 is CASSLLEQFF. For the CDR3, the DNA is TGTGCCAGCAGCCTACTAGAGCAGTTCTTC.

This rearrangement joins TRBV5-4 to TRBJ2-3, with 8 bases that match TRBD2. Germline V gives CDR1 SGHNT, CDR2 YYREEE (reference sequence). The V segment lost 4 bases and the J segment 4 bases; nucleotides outside the gene matches: 8. CDR3 size: 15 residues. The CDR3 loop is CASSPSGSPADTQYF. The CDR3 region has the DNA TGTGCCAGCAGCCCCAGCGGGAGCCCCGCAGATACGCAGTATTTT.

The chain links TRBV29-1 to TRBJ1-2; D is unresolved. Per the germline V gene, CDR1 is SQVTM and CDR2 is ANQGSEA. V was pared by 2 bases and J by 0 bases, with 7 bases between. The CDR3 length is 13 residues. The CDR3 region is CSVEPTPNYGYTF. The CDR3 DNA sequence: TGCAGCGTTGAACCCACCCCTAACTATGGCTACACCTTC.

To note about this clone: Other DNA sequences in this sample translate to the same CDR3. The rearrangement joins TRBV19 to TRBJ1-1; 10 nucleotides agree with TRBD1. The CDR3 is 14 residues long. V lost 4 bases to trimming and J lost 1 base; unmatched junction nucleotides: 0. Per germline, CDR1 LNHDA and CDR2 SQIVND (reference sequence). DNA of the CDR3: TGTGCCAGTAGTAGGGACAGGGGGAACACTGAAGCTTTCTTT. Translation gives CASSRDRGNTEAFF.

The chain employs TRBV6-1 and TRBJ2-7; perhaps D is TRBD1 or TRBD2 (5 bases each). Trimming pared 8 bases from V and 1 base from J, leaving 12 bases between. The CDR3 is 13 amino acids. Germline CDR1 is MNHNS and CDR2 is SASEGT. This CDR3 is CASLKGPSYEQYF. The CDR3 DNA is TGTGCCAGCCTAAAGGGACCTTCCTACGAGCAGTACTTC.

V gene TRBV2 combines with J gene TRBJ2-7, with TRBD1 as a possible D gene (5 bases). The length of the CDR3 is 14 residues. V was trimmed by 6 bases and J by 6 bases, leaving 18 bases between them. Germline assignment: CDR1 SNHLY and CDR2 FYNNEI. The CDR3 coding sequence is TGTGCCAGCAGAGGGGATAGCCCCCCGGGCGAGCAGTACTTC. Translation: CASRGDSPPGEQYF.

This clone came up a few times. The chain has TRBV10-3 and TRBJ2-1; TRBD2 aligns across 7 bases. The CDR3 covers 15 residues. V shed 6 bases, J shed 0 bases, and the junction held 5 bases outside the gene matches. Germline CDR1 is ENHRY and CDR2 is SYGVKD. The CDR3 loop reads CAIRTGGGSYNEQFF. The CDR3 DNA follows: TGTGCCATCAGGACGGGAGGCGGCTCCTACAATGAGCAGTTCTTC.

The V and J genes are TRBV6-1 and TRBJ2-5, with D possibly called TRBD1 or TRBD2 (5 bases each). V was cut by 6 bases and J by 4 bases, with 18 bases left in between. Germline lookup yields CDR1 MNHNS and CDR2 SASEGT. The length of the CDR3 is 15 residues. CDR3 protein: CASRDPGTGGETQYF. In DNA form, the CDR3 reads TGTGCCAGCAGAGACCCCGGGACCGGAGGAGAGACCCAGTACTTC.

V is TRBV11-3 and J is TRBJ1-5; no firm D call. Germline V lookup: CDR1 SGHNT, CDR2 YENEEA. The germline V and J ends were trimmed by 0 bases and 0 bases, with 18 bases remaining between them. The CDR3 totals 19 residues. CDR3 nucleotides: TGTGCCAGCAGCTTAGAACCCTCAAGCTCGATAGATAGCAATCAGCCCCAGCATTTT. Protein sequence: CASSLEPSSSIDSNQPQHF.

This rearrangement joins TRBV4-3 to TRBJ2-1; D ambiguous. With 0 bases removed from V and 2 bases from J, the gap between germline ends came to 8 bases. The length of the CDR3 is 15 residues. CDR1 is LGHNA, CDR2 YSLEER, per germline. CDR3 bases: TGCGCCAGCAGCCAAGAGGGGTCCCCCTACAATGAGCAGTTCTTC. Translation: CASSQEGSPYNEQFF.

The J gene is TRBJ2-7, the V gene TRBV2; D ambiguous. This CDR3 spans 12 amino acids. Germline V lookup: CDR1 SNHLY, CDR2 FYNNEI. With 3 bases removed from V and 6 bases from J, the gap between germline ends came to 9 bases. CDR3 amino acids: CASSDQALEQYF. The CDR3 nucleotides read TGTGCCAGCAGTGACCAGGCTCTCGAGCAGTACTTC.